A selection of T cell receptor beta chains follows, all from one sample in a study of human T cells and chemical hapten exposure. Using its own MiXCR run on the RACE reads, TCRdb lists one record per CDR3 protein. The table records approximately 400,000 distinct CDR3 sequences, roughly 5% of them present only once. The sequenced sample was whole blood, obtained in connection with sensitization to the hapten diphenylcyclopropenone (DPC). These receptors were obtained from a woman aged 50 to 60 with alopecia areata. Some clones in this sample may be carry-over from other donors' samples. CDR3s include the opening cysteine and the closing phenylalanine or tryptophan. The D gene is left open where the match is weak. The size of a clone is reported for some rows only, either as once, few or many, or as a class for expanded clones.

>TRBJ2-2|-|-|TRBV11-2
TGTGCCAGCAGTTCTACCGGGACCATCACCGGGGAGCTGTTTTTT
CASSSTGTITGELFF
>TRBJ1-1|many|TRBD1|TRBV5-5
TGTGCCAGCAGCTGGACAGGGATCAACACTGAAGCTTTCTTT
CASSWTGINTEAFF
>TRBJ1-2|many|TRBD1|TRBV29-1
TGCAGCGTTCGGACAGGGGACTATGGCTACACCTTC
CSVRTGDYGYTF
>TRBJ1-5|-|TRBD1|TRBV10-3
TGTGCCATCAGTCCTGGACAGGGGGAGAATCAGCCCCAGCATTTT
CAISPGQGENQPQHF
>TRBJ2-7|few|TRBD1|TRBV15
TGTGCCACCAGCAGTAGTCGACAGGGGTACGAGCAGTACTTC
CATSSSRQGYEQYF
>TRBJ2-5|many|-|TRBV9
TGTGCCAGCAGCGTAGAAAGCAGTGTACAAGAGACCCAGTACTTC
CASSVESSVQETQYF
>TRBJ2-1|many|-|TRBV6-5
TGTGCCAGCAGTTCCCTCCGGGACCACAATGAGCAGTTCTTC
CASSSLRDHNEQFF
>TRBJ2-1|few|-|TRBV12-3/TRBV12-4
TGTGCCAGCAGAAGGGGCCAGAATGAGCAGTTCTTC
CASRRGQNEQFF
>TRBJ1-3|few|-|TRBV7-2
TGTGCCAGCAGCGCGGGGATTCCCTCTGGAAACACCATATATTTT
CASSAGIPSGNTIYF
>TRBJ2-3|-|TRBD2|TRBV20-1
TGCAGTGCTAAAAGCGGGGGGATCACAGATACGCAGTATTTT
CSAKSGGITDTQYF
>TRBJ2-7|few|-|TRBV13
TGTGCCAGCAAAGGGAACCCTTATACCGAGCAGTACTTC
CASKGNPYTEQYF
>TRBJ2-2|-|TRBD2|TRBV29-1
TGCAGCGTTACTAGCGGGAGCGCTGGAAACACCGGGGAGCTGTTTTTT
CSVTSGSAGNTGELFF
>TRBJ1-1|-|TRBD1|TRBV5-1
TGCGCCAGCAGCTACGGACAGGGGTCGAACACTGAAGCTTTCTTT
CASSYGQGSNTEAFF
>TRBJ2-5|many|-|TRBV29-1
TGCAGCGTCGATAAGGAGGAGGAGACCCAGTACTTC
CSVDKEEETQYF
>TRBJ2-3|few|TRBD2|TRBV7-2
TGTGCCAGCAGCTCTGGACTAGCGGGGGAGGGGGATACGCAGTATTTT
CASSSGLAGEGDTQYF
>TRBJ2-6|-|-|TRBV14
TGTGCCAGCAGCCGAGTATCTGGGGCCAACGTCCTGACTTTC
CASSRVSGANVLTF
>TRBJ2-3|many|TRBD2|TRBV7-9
TGTGCCAGCAGCAACGGGAGGGAGGGTACGCAGTATTTT
CASSNGREGTQYF
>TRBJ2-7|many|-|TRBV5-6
TGTGCCAGCAGCGGGAACGAGAGGGGCTACGAGCAGTACTTC
CASSGNERGYEQYF
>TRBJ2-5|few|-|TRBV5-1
TGCGCCAGCAGCTTACTGAAGGGAAAGGTGGAGACCCAGTACTTC
CASSLLKGKVETQYF
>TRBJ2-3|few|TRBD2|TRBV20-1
TGCAGTGCTAGAGATTGGCTAGCGGGGGACACAGATACGCAGTATTTT
CSARDWLAGDTDTQYF
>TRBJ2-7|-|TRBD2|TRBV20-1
TGCAGTGCTATCGCGGGAGGGCCGGGTTACGAGCAGTACTTC
CSAIAGGPGYEQYF
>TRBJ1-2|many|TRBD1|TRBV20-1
TGCAGTGCTCGCCGCGGGACAGGGGCCCATGGCTACACCTTC
CSARRGTGAHGYTF
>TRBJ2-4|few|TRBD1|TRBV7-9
TGTGCCAGCAGCCCCGGACAGGGGACGCTATGGGCCATTCAGTACTTC
CASSPGQGTLWAIQYF
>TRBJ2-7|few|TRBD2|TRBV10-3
TGTGCCATCACCCGGACTAGCGGGACCTCCTACGAGCAGTACTTC
CAITRTSGTSYEQYF
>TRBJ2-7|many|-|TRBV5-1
TGCGCCAGCAGCGGGTTAACGAAAAGCTCCTACGGGCCCTACGAGCAGTACTTC
CASSGLTKSSYGPYEQYF
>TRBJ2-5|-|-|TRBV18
TGTGCCAGCTCACCGGGTCCTGGGCAAGAGACCCAGTACTTC
CASSPGPGQETQYF
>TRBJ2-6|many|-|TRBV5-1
TGCGCCAGCAGCTTACTACAGGCCTCAGGGGGGGCCAACGTCCTGACTTTC
CASSLLQASGGANVLTF
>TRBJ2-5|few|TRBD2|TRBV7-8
TGTGCCAGCAGCCAAACCGCGGGGGGTGGCCAAGAGACCCAGTACTTC
CASSQTAGGGQETQYF
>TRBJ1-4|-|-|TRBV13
TGTGCCAGCAGCGTCTTGTTCGAGGGAAATGAAAAACTGTTTTTT
CASSVLFEGNEKLFF
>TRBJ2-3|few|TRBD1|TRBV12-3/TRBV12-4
TGTGCCAGCAGTTTACGGACAGGCCCTGCACAAGATACGCAGTATTTT
CASSLRTGPAQDTQYF
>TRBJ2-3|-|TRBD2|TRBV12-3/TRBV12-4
TGTGCCAGCAGCTTCAGCGGGGGTCCCCAGTATTTT
CASSFSGGPQYF
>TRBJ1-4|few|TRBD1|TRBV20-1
TGCAGTGCTGGAACAGGGGCTAATGAAAAACTGTTTTTT
CSAGTGANEKLFF
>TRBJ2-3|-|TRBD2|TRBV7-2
TGTGCCAGCAGCTTAGCTTTAGCGGGAGTTGAAGATACGCAGTATTTT
CASSLALAGVEDTQYF
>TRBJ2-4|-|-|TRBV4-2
TGTGCCAGCAGCCAGCCGGGGGGCGCACCCAAAAACATTCAGTACTTC
CASSQPGGAPKNIQYF
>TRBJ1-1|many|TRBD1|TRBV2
TGTGCCAGCAGGAGGGACAGGAACACTGAAGCTTTCTTT
CASRRDRNTEAFF
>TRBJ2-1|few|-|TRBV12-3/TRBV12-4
TGTGCCAGCAGTTTAGCCTCCAGGGCGGGTGAGCAGTTCTTC
CASSLASRAGEQFF
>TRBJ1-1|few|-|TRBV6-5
TGTGCCAGCGGACGGAGCACTGAAGCTTTCTTT
CASGRSTEAFF
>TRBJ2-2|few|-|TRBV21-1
TGTGCCAGCCCGAATTTAACAGGGTTGGACACCGGGGAGCTGTTTTTT
CASPNLTGLDTGELFF
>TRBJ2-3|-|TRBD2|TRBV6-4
TGTGCCAGCAGTAGCGGGGGGACGACAGATACGCAGTATTTT
CASSSGGTTDTQYF
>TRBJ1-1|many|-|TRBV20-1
TGCAGTGTTAGCAGGGGCACTGAAGCTTTCTTT
CSVSRGTEAFF
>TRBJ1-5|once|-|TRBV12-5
TGTGCTAGTGGTTTGTCGGGGGGCGGCAATCAGCCCCAGCATTTT
CASGLSGGGNQPQHF
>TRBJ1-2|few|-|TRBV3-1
TGTGCCAGCAGCCACGGGCTAGGCAGGGCAACAGGCTACACCTTC
CASSHGLGRATGYTF
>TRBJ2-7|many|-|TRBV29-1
TGCAGCGTTGGTCCAGGGACATCCTACGAGCAGTACTTC
CSVGPGTSYEQYF
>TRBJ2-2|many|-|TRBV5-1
TGCGCCAGCAGCTCCGGGGATATTTTCACCGGGGAGCTGTTTTTT
CASSSGDIFTGELFF
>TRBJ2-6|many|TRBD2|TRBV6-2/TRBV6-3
TGTGCCAGCAGTTGGGCGGGACTAGCTCTTGCACTGACTTTC
CASSWAGLALALTF
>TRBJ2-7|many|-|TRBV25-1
TGTGCCAGCACACGGACGGCGGGGGAGCAGTACTTC
CASTRTAGEQYF
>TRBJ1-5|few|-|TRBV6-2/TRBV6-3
TGTGCCAGCAGTTACCTCCCCGGCAGCAATCAGCCCCAGCATTTT
CASSYLPGSNQPQHF
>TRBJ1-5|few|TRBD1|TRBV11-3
TGTGCCAGCAGCTTGCGCGACAGGGGCCGTCAGCCCCAGCATTTT
CASSLRDRGRQPQHF
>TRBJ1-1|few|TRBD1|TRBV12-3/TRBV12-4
TGTGCCAGCAGCCAAACAGGGGGCGCTCGGTCCACTGAAGCTTTCTTT
CASSQTGGARSTEAFF
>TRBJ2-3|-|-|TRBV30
TGTGCCGCCGAAATGGGCCTAGGCACAGATACGCAGTATTTT
CAAEMGLGTDTQYF
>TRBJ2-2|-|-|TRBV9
TGTGCCAGCAGCGTAGTATTGGAGACCGGGGAGCTGTTTTTT
CASSVVLETGELFF
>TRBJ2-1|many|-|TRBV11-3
TGTGCCAGCAGCTCCAGACTCCCGTTTAATGAGCAGTTCTTC
CASSSRLPFNEQFF
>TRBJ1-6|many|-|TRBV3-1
TGTGCCAGCAGCCCATCGGCGAATAATTCACCCCTCCACTTT
CASSPSANNSPLHF
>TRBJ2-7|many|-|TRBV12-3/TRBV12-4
TGTGCCAGCAGCCTCGGGCTTTACGAGCAGTACTTC
CASSLGLYEQYF
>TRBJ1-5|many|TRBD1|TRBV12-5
TGTGCTAGTGGTTTGGTACTAGGGCAGGGGGCCTATAGCAATCAGCCCCAGCATTTT
CASGLVLGQGAYSNQPQHF
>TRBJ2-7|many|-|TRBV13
TGTGCCAGCAGCTCGGGCCAATGGCAGTACTTC
CASSSGQWQYF
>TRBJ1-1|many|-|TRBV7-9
TGTGCCAGCAGCTTACCGACTGAAGCTTTCTTT
CASSLPTEAFF
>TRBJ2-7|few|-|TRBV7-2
TGTGCCAGCAGCGATTCCGGGACGGCTGCCTACGAGCAGTACTTC
CASSDSGTAAYEQYF
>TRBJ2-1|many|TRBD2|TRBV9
TGTGCCAGCAGCGTAGTAGGACTAGCGGGAGAGCAGTTCTTC
CASSVVGLAGEQFF
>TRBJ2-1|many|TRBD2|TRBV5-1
TGCGCCAGCTCTACTAGCGGGCCGTACAATGAGCAGTTCTTC
CASSTSGPYNEQFF